The present TCR beta chain was sequenced within a study of blood T cell repertoires in COVID-19. Turning to the study itself: COVID-19 samples from acute and convalescent phases originated in the United States, Italy and Spain.

Libraries were prepared by immunoSEQ multiplex PCR; TCRdb keeps only in-frame clonotypes and omits some of them. The sample carries about 130,000 clones, roughly 90% recorded once. Patients in Seattle were enrolled during active infection, then followed longitudinally. CDR3 length: 15 amino acids. V dropped 5 bases and J dropped 2; count of bases not matched to a gene: 7. Germline CDR1 ENHRY, CDR2 SYGVKD. Sequenced material: peripheral blood. The V call is TRBV10-3, the J call TRBJ2-7; TRBD1 agrees at 9 bases. This clonotype was sampled from a man aged 50 or older with COVID-19, enrolled during active disease. CDR3 nucleotide sequence: TGTGCCATCAGTAGCGGGACAGGGCATACCTACGAGCAGTACTTC. Amino acids: CAISSGTGHTYEQYF.